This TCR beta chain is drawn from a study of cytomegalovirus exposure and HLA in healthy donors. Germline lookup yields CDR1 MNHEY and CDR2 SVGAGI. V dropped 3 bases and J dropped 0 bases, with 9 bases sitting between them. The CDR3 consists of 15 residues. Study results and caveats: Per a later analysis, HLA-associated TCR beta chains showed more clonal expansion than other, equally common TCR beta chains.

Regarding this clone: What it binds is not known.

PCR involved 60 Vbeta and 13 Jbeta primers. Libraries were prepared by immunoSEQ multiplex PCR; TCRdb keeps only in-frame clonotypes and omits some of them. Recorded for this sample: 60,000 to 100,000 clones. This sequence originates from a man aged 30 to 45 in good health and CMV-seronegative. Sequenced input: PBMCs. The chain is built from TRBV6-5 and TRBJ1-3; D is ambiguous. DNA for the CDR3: TGTGCCAGCAGTTATAGTCCAGGCTCTGGAAACACCATATATTTT. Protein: CASSYSPGSGNTIYF.